This T cell receptor beta chain emerged from a study of cytomegalovirus exposure and HLA in healthy donors. The ends were cut back, 6 bases at V and 0 bases at J, with 20 bases in the middle. The CDR3 has 17 amino acids. CDR1 SNHLY and CDR2 FYNNEI come from the germline V gene. The protocol was immunoSEQ multiplex PCR, while the TCRdb copy is restricted to in-frame clones and leaves out a portion. The repertoire holds about 360,000 clones, around 86% seen once, with over 0.75% in the top ten. The chain combines TRBV2 with TRBJ1-2; no definite D call. The specimen was PBMCs. This receptor was identified in a woman aged 18-29 years in good health and CMV-seronegative. CDR3 residues: CASSPPEGQIANYGYTF. The CDR3 nucleotides read TGTGCCAGCAGCCCCCCGGAGGGTCAGATAGCTAACTATGGCTACACCTTC.